This TCR beta chain was recorded in a study of cytomegalovirus exposure and HLA in healthy donors. Overall study: The same platform used for the 500 to 850 first-cohort repertoires was also used for the approximately 120 validation repertoires, as a later analysis reported. Study-level findings and limits: That first-cohort TCR clusters tended to co-occur in the 130 or so validation repertoires was found in a later analysis. The study listed some 160 cytomegalovirus-associated TCR beta chains.

These donors were members of the 120-subject validation cohort, a group separate from the approximately 670-subject first cohort. The table came from immunoSEQ multiplex PCR; TCRdb's copy has only in-frame clones and leaves some out. In the table there are more than 250,000 clones, 90% of which are singletons. In the case of this clone: Its antigen is not known.

The receptor's source is a woman in her thirties in good health and CMV-seronegative. Material: PBMCs.

CDR3 DNA: TGTGCCAGCCAGGGGGGGCAGGGGTTAAATCAGCCCCAGCATTTT. As protein: CASQGGQGLNQPQHF. The chain carries TRBV28 and TRBJ1-5; 7 nucleotides match TRBD1. V dropped 8 bases and J dropped 4; count of bases not matched to a gene: 11. In germline, CDR1 is MDHEN, CDR2 SYDVKM. CDR3 length equals 15 residues.